The 7 T cell receptor beta chains in this list originate from one sample, sequenced in a study of blood T cells in healthy people across ages. Using a J-beta primer mix together with a sample-barcoded 5' primer, a second PCR was run for 7 to 11 cycles. TCRdb analysed the 5' RACE reads with MiXCR anew, one entry per CDR3 protein. The sample lists 1,100,000 or so distinct CDR3 sequences; roughly 45% were seen once. The specimen sequenced was blood. These receptors were taken from a woman aged 60-70 years in good health.

The CDR3 region has the DNA TGTGCCAGCAGCTTTGGCGAATCTAGCACAGATACGCAGTATTTT. As protein: CASSFGESSTDTQYF. V and J are TRBV7-9 and TRBJ2-3; D not resolved. V lost 3 bases, J lost 0 bases, and 10 bases lay in between. The CDR3 has 15 amino acids. Germline CDR1 is SEHNR and CDR2 is FQNEAQ (reference sequence).

This clonotype was observed a handful of times. The chain combines TRBV2 with TRBJ1-2; a possible D gene is TRBD1 (6 bases). V was trimmed by 4 bases and J by 5 bases, leaving 14 bases between them. The CDR3 has 14 residues. Germline assignment: CDR1 SNHLY and CDR2 FYNNEI. CDR3 nucleotide sequence: TGTGCCAGCAGTGTAGGCCAGGGGACTTATGGCTACACCTTC. Translating it yields CASSVGQGTYGYTF.

In this sample, this clonotype turned up a few times. CDR3 sequence (DNA): TGTGCCAGCAGCTTAGAGGGAGGATTCGCAGATACGCAGTATTTT. Its translation: CASSLEGGFADTQYF. This chain joins TRBV7-9 and TRBJ2-3; tentatively, D is TRBD2 (6 bases). The germline V gene encodes CDR1 SEHNR and CDR2 FQNEAQ (reference sequence). The CDR3 spans 15 residues. The V gene lost 1 base and the J gene lost 4 bases, with 12 bases spanning the gap.

The rearrangement uses TRBV20-1 and TRBJ2-3, with 8 nucleotides matching TRBD2. The length of the CDR3 is 16 residues. The germline V gene has CDR1 DFQATT and CDR2 SNEGSKA (reference sequence). V lost 6 bases and J lost 2; bases outside the gene matches: 13. CDR3 in amino acids: CSANKRAGENTDTQYF. The CDR3 nucleotides are TGCAGTGCCAACAAACGAGCGGGAGAGAACACAGATACGCAGTATTTT.

There are many counts of this clonotype. The chain uses TRBV7-2 and TRBJ2-1; 9 nucleotides match TRBD1. V shed 6 bases and J 8 bases; nucleotides not matched to a gene: 14. Germline V gene data show CDR1 as SGHTA and CDR2 as FQGNSA. The CDR3 runs to 16 residues. Here the CDR3 reads CASRQLQGARFYEQFF. The CDR3 bases are TGTGCCAGCAGACAACTACAGGGGGCGAGGTTCTATGAGCAGTTCTTC.

The genes are TRBV18 and TRBJ2-2; 8 positions agree with TRBD2. The V and J ends lost 2 bases and 4 bases, in that order; junction bases with no gene match: 3. CDR3 size: 15 residues. Germline CDR1 is KGHSH and CDR2 is LQKENI. This chain's CDR3 is CASSPSAGGTGELFF. DNA of the CDR3: TGTGCCAGCTCACCATCGGCGGGAGGCACCGGGGAGCTGTTTTTT.

V gene TRBV20-1 combines with J gene TRBJ2-3; 8 bases fit TRBD1. The V segment lost 5 bases and the J segment 2 bases; nucleotides outside the gene matches: 12. CDR3 length: 16 residues. Germline assignment: CDR1 DFQATT and CDR2 SNEGSKA (reference sequence). CDR3 region: CSAEPRTGQATDTQYF. The CDR3 nucleotides are TGCAGTGCTGAGCCTCGGACAGGGCAAGCCACAGATACGCAGTATTTT.